This TCR beta chain was retrieved from a study of cytomegalovirus exposure and HLA in healthy donors. Data came from immunoSEQ multiplex PCR; TCRdb stores just in-frame clones and leaves some out. This table has 140,000 to 150,000 clones, approximately 91% appearing once. Findings and limits, study-wide: Rare TCR sequences predominated, though certain public TCRs were found in many donors. Subsequent analysis showed first-cohort TCR clusters tending to co-occur in over a hundred validation repertoires. There were three CMV-associated chains whose specificity for CMV antigens was confirmed in vitro.

The V end was cut by 3 bases, the J end by 0 bases, with 7 bases between. The CDR3 loop spans 15 amino acids. Per the germline V gene, CDR1 is SGHDT and CDR2 is YYEEEE. Comments on this clone: Its specificity is not known.

This sequence joins TRBV5-6 and TRBJ2-6, with D maybe TRBD1 (6 bases). The sequence came from a man aged 18 to 35 in good health and CMV-seronegative. The sequencing input was PBMCs. The CDR3, as DNA: TGTGCCAGCAGCTGGGACAACTCTGGGGCCAACGTCCTGACTTTC. It is translated as CASSWDNSGANVLTF.